The clone carrying this TCR beta chain was recorded many times. The antigen remains unidentified. It was with unique molecular identifiers that the TCRbeta library was prepared. One entry per CDR3 protein, called by TCRdb with MiXCR from the PCR reads. The top ten clones hold 14% of a sample with fewer than 550,000 distinct CDR3 sequences, over 10% of them seen once. The source of the sample is a study of T-cell reconstitution after alpha-beta-depleted transplantation in children. Overall study results and limits: High day-60 TCRbeta diversity in some patients came from surviving recipient T cells and thymic progenitors. The main origin of T-cell counts and diversity one year after transplant was newly produced T cells. The origin of alpha-beta T cells about two months after transplant was reportedly several hundred expanded graft clones.

This sequence originates from a female patient under 10 years old who had a stem cell transplant for aplastic anemia, so the T cells may come from the graft donor. The input for sequencing was PBMCs, mostly from graft donor cells, taken 180 days after TCRalphabeta/CD19-depleted stem cell transplant.

The CDR3 protein is CASTTWAARNYGYTF. For the CDR3, the DNA is TGTGCCAGCACCACGTGGGCAGCCCGCAACTATGGCTACACCTTC. This sequence joins TRBV28 and TRBJ1-2; D remains unclear. V dropped 7 bases and J dropped 2 bases, with 17 bases sitting between them. The CDR3 consists of 15 residues. Germline CDR1 is MDHEN and CDR2 is SYDVKM.